This TCR beta chain was documented in a study of T cells expressing NK-cell markers. General study findings and limits: In roughly 6 donors, dominant CD3+CD56+NKG2C+ clones formed roughly 1.0-7.5% of CD8+ cells.

It was by 5'RACE template switching with UMIs that TCR beta cDNA was made. TCRdb reworked the 5' RACE reads into one entry per CDR3 protein, no DNA. In all, the sample yields about 540,000 distinct CDR3 sequences. Notes on this clonotype: What it recognizes is unknown.

The sample comprised blood T cells: a sorted CD56 or NKG2C T cell subset, CD4+ or CD8+ T cells, or bulk PBMC T cells (not recorded which). The sequence was obtained from a man younger than 35 in good health.

The chain's CDR3 is CASSGGLAGEGDTQYF. This chain joins TRBV5-6 and TRBJ2-3; TCRdb gives TRBD2 as the D gene, but with no DNA this cannot be confirmed. This CDR3 contains 16 residues. CDR1 and CDR2 from the germline V gene are SGHDT and YYEEEE.